The next 31 T cell receptor beta chains were all read from a single sample in a study of T cell repertoires in ileal Crohn's disease. TCRdb keeps only in-frame clones here, not all; method: immunoSEQ multiplex PCR. The repertoire holds roughly 8,600 clones, with roughly 85% as singletons. Documented time point: inflamed ileum from the surgical specimen. What was sequenced was ileal tissue. These TCRs come from an adult with Crohn's disease.

The count of this clone is one. V is TRBV19 and J is TRBJ2-6; D gene unclear. Germline-derived CDR1 and CDR2 are LNHDA and SQIVND (reference sequence). The CDR3 has 15 amino acids. V was shortened by 7 bases and J by 0 bases, with 10 bases between the two germline ends. CDR3 coding DNA: TGTGCCAGTAAACCAGCCAGCTCTGGGGCCAACGTCCTGACTTTC. Encoded protein: CASKPASSGANVLTF.

The rearrangement links TRBV21-1 to TRBJ2-2; the table's D gene call, TRBD2, was not cross checked with the DNA. TRBV21-1 is termed a pseudogene. The CDR3 runs to 15 residues. CDR3 sequence (DNA): TGTGCCAGCAGCAAACAGCGGAGGGCCCGCGGGGAGCTGTTTTTT. Translated: CASSKQRRARGELFF.

V and J are TRBV29-1 and TRBJ1-2, with D unresolved. Trimming stripped 8 bases from V and 8 bases from J, with 27 bases between. The CDR3 loop spans 15 amino acids. Germline lookup yields CDR1 SQVTM and CDR2 ANQGSEA. CDR3 sequence (DNA): TGCAGCACGGACTTGTTGGGCAATGGACTGGGGGGCTACACCTTC. Translation: CSTDLLGNGLGGYTF.

J is TRBJ1-6 and V is TRBV30; maybe TRBD1 (5 bases). The V end lost 3 bases, the J end lost 7 bases, and 10 bases lay between the germline ends. This CDR3 comprises 13 residues. Germline assignment: CDR1 GTSNPN and CDR2 SVGIG (reference sequence). The CDR3 DNA reads as TGTGCCTGGAGAGGTGGGGGAAATTCACCCCTCCACTTT. Translation: CAWRGGGNSPLHF.

The chain combines TRBV2 with TRBJ1-5; D is unresolved. Deletions cut 2 bases from V and 0 bases from J, with 20 bases between. The CDR3 covers 19 residues. Germline V gene sequence: CDR1 SNHLY, CDR2 FYNNEI. The CDR3 spells CASSERARTTLLSNQPQHF. The DNA of the CDR3 is TGTGCCAGCAGTGAACGGGCCAGGACTACACTCCTTAGCAATCAGCCCCAGCATTTT.

The rearrangement joins TRBV7-2 to TRBJ2-7; the D gene could be TRBD1 or TRBD2 (5 bases each). V was shortened by 5 bases and J by 3 bases, with 17 bases between the two germline ends. The CDR3 extends over 15 amino acids. Germline V gene data show CDR1 as SGHTA and CDR2 as FQGNSA. As DNA, the CDR3 is TGTGCCAGCAGCCCCTCGGGGTCAGGGAACTACGAGCAGTACTTC. Encoded protein: CASSPSGSGNYEQYF.

The chain uses TRBV5-1 and TRBJ1-4; a weak D match, TRBD1 (6 bases). With 6 bases removed from V and 8 bases from J, the gap between germline ends came to 14 bases. The CDR3 sequence is 13 residues long. The germline V gene encodes CDR1 SGHRS and CDR2 YFSETQ. The CDR3 sequence: CASTAQGREKLFF. The DNA of the CDR3 is TGCGCCAGCACAGCGCAGGGGCGCGAAAAACTGTTTTTT. Using reference TRBV5-1 and TRBJ1-4 for the parts outside the CDR3, the full variable domain is KAGVTQTPRYLIKTRGQQVTLSCSPISGHRSVSWYQQTPGQGLQFLFEYFSETQRNKGNFPGRFSGRQFSNSRSEMNVSTLELGDSALYLCASTAQGREKLFFGSGTQLSVL.

The V gene is TRBV2, the J gene TRBJ1-5; 8 bases are a match to TRBD1. The CDR3 has 14 amino acids. V was pared by 5 bases and J by 6 bases, with 6 bases of the junction left unmatched. Germline CDR1 SNHLY, CDR2 FYNNEI. The CDR3: CASSQGAPSQPQHF. In nucleotides, the CDR3 is TGTGCCAGCAGTCAGGGGGCGCCGAGTCAGCCCCAGCATTTT.

This clone ranks as medium-sized (0.01 to 0.1%). The chain recombines TRBV28 with TRBJ1-2; D ambiguous. Per the germline V gene, CDR1 is MDHEN and CDR2 is SYDVKM. The CDR3 spans 10 residues. The CDR3 loop is CATRSVGYTF. The CDR3 coding sequence is TGTGCTACTAGATCGGTTGGCTACACCTTC.

This clone was recorded once. The rearrangement joins TRBV7-2 to TRBJ1-1; the D gene is possibly TRBD1 (5 bases). This CDR3 region has 13 residues. With 8 bases removed from V and 6 bases from J, the gap between germline ends came to 16 bases. CDR1 is SGHTA and CDR2 is FQGNSA in the germline V gene. The CDR3 DNA follows: TGTGCCAGCGACAGAGGGGATGTTTCTGAAGCTTTCTTT. It codes for CASDRGDVSEAFF.

The V call is TRBV9, the J call TRBJ1-1; a possible D gene is TRBD1 (6 bases). The CDR3 runs 15 residues. V was shortened by 4 bases and J by 1 base, with 14 bases between the two germline ends. Germline CDR1 and CDR2: SGDLS and YYNGEE. CDR3 DNA sequence: TGTGCCAGCAGCTTAACCCGGGACAAGAACACTGAAGCTTTCTTT. Protein sequence: CASSLTRDKNTEAFF.

The chain is built from TRBV6-5 and TRBJ2-7; D is ambiguous. The V gene lost 8 bases and the J gene lost 1 base, with 15 bases spanning the gap. In germline, CDR1 is MNHEY, CDR2 SVGAGI. This CDR3 spans 14 amino acids. The CDR3, as DNA: TGTGCCAGCCGGCCCTCGGAGCCATCCTACGAGCAGTACTTC. Its protein product is CASRPSEPSYEQYF.

V gene TRBV6-5 combines with J gene TRBJ1-1; TRBD1 aligns across 7 bases. The ends lost 5 bases at V and 1 base at J; junction bases unmatched: 7. Germline V gene sequence: CDR1 MNHEY, CDR2 SVGAGI. The CDR3 is 15 residues long. CDR3 nucleotides: TGTGCCAGCAGTCCGCGGACAGGTTCGAACACTGAAGCTTTCTTT. Amino acids: CASSPRTGSNTEAFF.

The gene calls are TRBV5-1 and TRBJ2-7; no clear D gene. This CDR3 has 15 amino acids. V was cut by 3 bases and J by 0 bases, with 13 bases left in between. The germline V gene has CDR1 SGHRS and CDR2 YFSETQ. Here the CDR3 DNA reads TGCGCCAGCAGCTACGAAGCGTCGAGCTCCTACGAGCAGTACTTC. Translating it yields CASSYEASSSYEQYF. Filled out from reference TRBV5-1 and TRBJ2-7, the complete variable domain reads KAGVTQTPRYLIKTRGQQVTLSCSPISGHRSVSWYQQTPGQGLQFLFEYFSETQRNKGNFPGRFSGRQFSNSRSEMNVSTLELGDSALYLCASSYEASSSYEQYFGPGTRLTVT.

The rearrangement uses TRBV30 and TRBJ2-6, with 7 bases that match TRBD1. The V gene end was trimmed by 3 bases and the J gene end by 1 base; junction bases not matched to a gene: 3. CDR1 and CDR2 from the germline V gene are GTSNPN and SVGIG (reference sequence). The CDR3 has 15 amino acids. This CDR3 is CAWSPGQSGANVLTF. CDR3 DNA sequence: TGTGCCTGGAGCCCGGGACAGTCTGGGGCCAACGTCCTGACTTTC.

The CDR3 loop reads CASSSDPGAGEQYF. As DNA, the CDR3 is TGTGCCAGCAGTTCCGACCCGGGGGCGGGCGAGCAGTACTTC. The gene calls are TRBV9 and TRBJ2-7; D is tentatively TRBD1 or TRBD2 (6 bases each). The V gene's germline CDR1 is SGDLS and CDR2 YYNGEE. V gave up 5 bases and J gave up 6 bases, with 18 bases separating them. The CDR3 is 14 residues long.

This rearrangement joins TRBV5-1 to TRBJ1-6; a possible D gene is TRBD1 (6 bases). Trimming took 4 bases from V and 6 from J, leaving 17 bases between them. The germline CDR1 and CDR2 sequences are SGHRS and YFSETQ. The CDR3 contains 16 residues. The CDR3 bases are TGCGCCAGCAGCCTCGGAAGGGCCAGGGGTAATTCACCCCTCCACTTT. Protein sequence: CASSLGRARGNSPLHF.

This clone has only a few counts. This rearrangement joins TRBV18 to TRBJ2-2; TRBD1 agrees at 8 bases. CDR1 and CDR2 from the germline V gene are KGHSH and LQKENI. This CDR3 contains 16 residues. V lost 3 bases and J lost 1; bases outside the gene matches: 4. CDR3 protein: CASSPSGQGNTGELFF. DNA of the CDR3: TGTGCCAGCTCACCGAGCGGACAGGGGAACACCGGGGAGCTGTTTTTT.

The CDR3 sequence is CASSLPPLAAEVNEQFF. CDR3 nucleotide sequence: TGTGCCAGCAGCCTCCCACCCCTAGCGGCCGAGGTCAATGAGCAGTTCTTC. The chain links TRBV13 to TRBJ2-1; TRBD2 agrees at 7 bases. Germline V CDR1 and CDR2: PRHDT, FYEKMQ (reference sequence). With 5 bases clipped from V and 6 bases from J, the junction kept 16 bases outside the gene matches. This CDR3 comprises 17 residues. Complete variable domain (other parts from reference TRBV13 and TRBJ2-1): AAGVIQSPRHLIKEKRETATLKCYPIPRHDTVYWYQQGPGQDPQFLISFYEKMQSDKGSIPDRFSAQQFSDYHSELNMSSLELGDSALYFCASSLPPLAAEVNEQFFGPGTRLTVL.

V is TRBV15 and J is TRBJ2-7; TRBD1 is a possible D gene (6 bases). The CDR3 loop spans 17 amino acids. V lost 0 bases and J 3 bases, leaving 18 bases between the germline ends. CDR1 is LNHNV and CDR2 is YYDKDF in the germline V gene (reference sequence). This CDR3 is CATSRDYGQGNNYEQYF. Here the CDR3 DNA reads TGTGCCACCAGCAGAGATTATGGGCAGGGGAACAACTACGAGCAGTACTTC. Variable domain in full (rest from reference TRBV15 and TRBJ2-7): DAMVIQNPRYQVTQFGKPVTLSCSQTLNHNVMYWYQQKSSQAPKLLFHYYDKDFNNEADTPDNFQSRRPNTSFCFLDIRSPGLGDTAMYLCATSRDYGQGNNYEQYFGPGTRLTVT.

This clone has just one count. The chain combines TRBV5-1 with TRBJ1-4; D is unclear. The CDR3 has 13 residues. The ends were cut back, 5 bases at V and 2 bases at J, with 7 bases in the middle. Germline CDR1 and CDR2: SGHRS and YFSETQ. The CDR3 reads CASSVGTNEKLFF. In nucleotides, the CDR3 is TGCGCCAGCAGTGTAGGCACTAATGAAAAACTGTTTTTT.

This clone was counted a few times. The chain joins TRBV14 to TRBJ1-1; D is unresolved. The CDR3 is 14 amino acids. V gave up 1 base and J gave up 1 base, with 7 bases separating them. CDR1 is SGHDN and CDR2 is FVKESK in the germline V gene. CDR3 residues: CASSQVAGNTEAFF. DNA for the CDR3: TGTGCCAGCAGCCAAGTCGCCGGGAACACTGAAGCTTTCTTT.

The chain joins TRBV27 to TRBJ1-2; no clear D gene. Trimming cost V 3 bases and J 6 bases, with 17 bases left between them. CDR1 and CDR2 from the germline V gene are MNHEY and SMNVEV (reference sequence). This CDR3 contains 15 residues. The CDR3 DNA is TGTGCCAGCAGTTTTATCCAGAGATTATCGGATGGCTACACCTTC. It specifies CASSFIQRLSDGYTF.

The rearrangement joins TRBV4-1 to TRBJ1-1; weak D call: TRBD1 (6 bases). CDR1 MGHRA and CDR2 YSYEKL come from the germline V gene. The V and J ends lost 4 bases and 2 bases respectively, with 11 bases between them. The CDR3 runs 14 residues. DNA of the CDR3: TGCGCCAGCAGCCGGATACAGGGCAACACTGAAGCTTTCTTT. It is translated as CASSRIQGNTEAFF.

CDR3: CASSQGLAEPTGELFF. The CDR3 DNA is TGCGCCAGCAGCCAAGGGCTAGCGGAACCCACCGGGGAGCTGTTTTTT. The chain employs TRBV4-3 and TRBJ2-2, with 7 bases that match TRBD2. This CDR3 is 16 amino acids long. Trimming removed 1 base from V and 4 bases from J; junction bases left unmatched: 6. The germline V gene has CDR1 LGHNA and CDR2 YSLEER.

This sequence joins TRBV5-4 and TRBJ2-6, with D uncertain. This CDR3 spans 14 amino acids. CDR1 and CDR2 (germline): SGHNT, YYREEE (reference sequence). V lost 1 base and J lost 1, with 3 bases in between. The CDR3 spells CASSLKSGANVLTF. In nucleotides, the CDR3 is TGTGCCAGCAGCTTGAAGTCTGGGGCCAACGTCCTGACTTTC.

The chain joins TRBV19 to TRBJ2-3; no clear D. This CDR3 spans 12 amino acids. V was cut by 10 bases and J by 6 bases, with 14 bases left in between. The germline V gene has CDR1 LNHDA and CDR2 SQIVND (reference sequence). For the CDR3, the DNA is TGTGCCACCGGCCCCGGTCGGGATACGCAGTATTTT. Translating it yields CATGPGRDTQYF.

This clone has a single count. The chain has TRBV7-8 and TRBJ2-2, with 10 bases lining up with TRBD2. Germline V gene data show CDR1 as SGHVS and CDR2 as FQNEAQ. CDR3 length: 19 amino acids. Trimming at V came to 1 base and at J to 6 bases, leaving 14 bases not matched to a gene. The CDR3 reads CASSLERRGSGRYAGELFF. The CDR3 bases are TGTGCCAGCAGCTTAGAACGGCGTGGTAGCGGGAGGTATGCCGGGGAGCTGTTTTTT. Full variable domain (missing parts from reference TRBV7-8 and TRBJ2-2): GAGVSQSPRYKVAKRGQDVALRCDPISGHVSLFWYQQALGQGPEFLTYFQNEAQLDKSGLPSDRFFAERPEGSVSTLKIQRTQQEDSAVYLCASSLERRGSGRYAGELFFGEGSRLTVL.

This sequence joins TRBV5-5 and TRBJ2-2; D ambiguous. Per the germline V gene, CDR1 is SGHKS and CDR2 is YYEKEE (reference sequence). This CDR3 comprises 13 residues. V gave up 4 bases and J gave up 2 bases, with 6 bases separating them. The CDR3 nucleotides read TGTGCCAGCAGCCAGAGTAACACCGGGGAGCTGTTTTTT. Translating gives CASSQSNTGELFF.

The gene calls are TRBV7-2 and TRBJ2-2; unclear D gene. From germline, CDR1 is SGHTA and CDR2 FQGNSA. The CDR3 is 17 amino acids. V lost 5 bases, J lost 1 base, and 17 bases lay in between. DNA for the CDR3: TGTGCCAGCAGCCCCGAGAAGAGGCCAGGGAACACCGGGGAGCTGTTTTTT. Amino acids: CASSPEKRPGNTGELFF.

The chain uses TRBV7-2 and TRBJ1-2, with TRBD1 as a possible D gene (5 bases). V lost 3 bases and J lost 4, with 9 bases in between. This CDR3 comprises 13 residues. CDR1 is SGHTA, CDR2 FQGNSA, per germline. The CDR3 DNA is TGTGCCAGCAGCTTGACAGCACCCTATGGCTACACCTTC. Translated: CASSLTAPYGYTF.